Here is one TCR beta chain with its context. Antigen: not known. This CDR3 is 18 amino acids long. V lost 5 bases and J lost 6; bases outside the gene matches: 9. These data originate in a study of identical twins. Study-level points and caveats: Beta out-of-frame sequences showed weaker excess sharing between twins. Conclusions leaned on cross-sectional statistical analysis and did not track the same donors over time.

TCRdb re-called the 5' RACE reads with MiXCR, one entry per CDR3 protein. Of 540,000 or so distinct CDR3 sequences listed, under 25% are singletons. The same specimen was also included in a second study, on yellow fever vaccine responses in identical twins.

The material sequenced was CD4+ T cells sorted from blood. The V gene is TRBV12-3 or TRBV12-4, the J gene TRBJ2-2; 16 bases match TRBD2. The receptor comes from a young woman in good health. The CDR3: CASSHPGLAGGVAGELFF. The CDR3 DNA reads TGTGCCAGCAGTCACCCGGGACTAGCGGGAGGGGTGGCCGGGGAGCTGTTTTTT.